A selection of T cell receptor beta chains follows, all from one sample in a study of blood T cell repertoires in COVID-19. The data were produced by immunoSEQ multiplex PCR, yet TCRdb's version contains in-frame clones alone and is incomplete. The table records just under 300,000 clones, more than 75% of them present only once. The sequenced material came from peripheral blood. The receptors stem from an older man with acute or convalescent COVID-19. Each CDR3 is given with its conserved first and last residue. A D gene is named only where the DNA matches it firmly. Some rows mark clone size as missing; the rest say once, few, many or name a class of expanded clone.

TRBJ1-5 NA few TRBV10-3 TGTGCCATCAGGAGGGAGAGCAATCAGCCCCAGCATTTT CAIRRESNQPQHF
TRBJ2-2 NA NA TRBV7-9 TGTGCCAGCAGCTTGAGACAGACTTTCGACACCGGGGAGCTGTTTTTT CASSLRQTFDTGELFF
TRBJ2-3 NA once TRBV28 TGTGCCAGCAGTGATACAGGTTCCAATCAGCCCCAGTATTTT CASSDTGSNQPQYF
TRBJ2-7 TRBD1 NA TRBV4-1 TGCGCCAGCAGCCCCGGACAGGGACGGTCCTACGAGCAGTACTTC CASSPGQGRSYEQYF
TRBJ2-3 TRBD1 once TRBV25-1 TGTGCCAGCAGTGAATCAGGGGGATATGTAGATACGCAGTATTTT CASSESGGYVDTQYF
TRBJ2-3 NA NA TRBV12-3/TRBV12-4 TGTGCCAGCAGTCATACAGCAGATACGCAGTATTTT CASSHTADTQYF
TRBJ2-1 TRBD1 NA TRBV6-5 TGTGCCAGCAGCTCCGGGACAGTGGGCCAAGGGGTGCAGTTCTTC CASSSGTVGQGVQFF
TRBJ1-1 NA NA TRBV28 TGTGCCAGCAGTCCGACCGGGACAATGAACACTGAAGCTTTCTTT CASSPTGTMNTEAFF
TRBJ2-7 NA NA TRBV27 TGTGCCAGCAGTCTCGTGGGGGGGCCCTACGAGCAGTACTTC CASSLVGGPYEQYF
TRBJ2-2 TRBD2 NA TRBV28 TGTGCCAGCAGTTTACCTAGCGGGGGGGTCACCGGGGAGCTGTTTTTT CASSLPSGGVTGELFF
TRBJ2-7 TRBD2 NA TRBV27 TGTGCCAGCAGTTTACCTTCAGCGGGGCGGGAGTACTTC CASSLPSAGREYF
TRBJ2-2 TRBD2 NA TRBV30 TGTGCCTGGGGCTCCTTCCGGGCTAGCGGGGGGTTAAGGGACACCGGGGAGCTGTTTTTT CAWGSFRASGGLRDTGELFF
TRBJ2-3 NA NA TRBV7-2 TGTGCCAGCAGCTTCCAGGGCTTTCGAGATACGCAGTATTTT CASSFQGFRDTQYF
TRBJ1-1 NA NA TRBV7-9 TGTGCCAGCAGCTTGGTCAGAAACACTGAAGCTTTCTTT CASSLVRNTEAFF
TRBJ1-2 TRBD1 NA TRBV18 TGTGCCAGCTCACCACCTCGGGGACAGGGAGAAGTTTATGGCTACACCTTC CASSPPRGQGEVYGYTF
TRBJ2-3 NA once TRBV5-1 TGCGCCAGCAGCCCCGAGCTTCATCGAGCAGATACGCAGTATTTT CASSPELHRADTQYF
TRBJ2-4 NA NA TRBV30 TGTGCCTGGAGACTTAGAAACATTCAGTACTTC CAWRLRNIQYF
TRBJ1-1 NA NA TRBV7-2 TGTGCCAGCAGCTCGAGGACGGGAATGAACACTGAAGCTTTCTTT CASSSRTGMNTEAFF
TRBJ2-1 TRBD2 NA TRBV19 TGTGCCAGTAGTCCGGGACTAGCGGGAGGAAGCTCCTACAATGAGCAGTTCTTC CASSPGLAGGSSYNEQFF
TRBJ2-1 TRBD2 NA TRBV11-2 TGTGCCAGCAGCCCTAGCGGGGGGTACAATGAGCAGTTCTTC CASSPSGGYNEQFF
TRBJ1-1 TRBD1 few TRBV28 TGTGCCAGCAGGCCCGGGGACAGGGAGATCACTGAAGCTTTCTTT CASRPGDREITEAFF
TRBJ2-4 NA once TRBV2 TGTGCCAGCAATTCCCCCCTTACAGTAGCCAAAAACATTCAGTACTTC CASNSPLTVAKNIQYF
TRBJ2-5 NA NA TRBV3-1/TRBV3-2 TGTGCCAGCAGCCAAGGAGCGGAACAACCTCAAGAGACCCAGTACTTC CASSQGAEQPQETQYF
TRBJ2-3 NA NA TRBV4-3 TGCGCCAGCAGCCAAGATCTTGGGAGAGTGTCATACACAGATACGCAGTATTTT CASSQDLGRVSYTDTQYF
TRBJ1-1 NA NA TRBV9 TGTGCCAGCAGCGTAGCAGGGGTGAACACTGAAGCTTTCTTT CASSVAGVNTEAFF
TRBJ2-7 NA NA TRBV7-8 TGTGCCAGCAGCTTAGGGGCAGCCGCCCCCTACGAGCAGTACTTC CASSLGAAAPYEQYF
TRBJ2-7 NA NA TRBV19 TGTGCCAGTAGTTCCCGGGACACCACCTACGAGCAGTACTTC CASSSRDTTYEQYF
TRBJ1-5 TRBD1 NA TRBV6-5 TGTGCCAGCAGCCGAGGACAGGGTAGCAATCAGCCCCAGCATTTT CASSRGQGSNQPQHF
TRBJ1-1 TRBD1 NA TRBV29-1 TGCAGCGTTGTGTGGCAGGGGGCCATTAACTCTGAAGCTTTCTTT CSVVWQGAINSEAFF
TRBJ2-2 TRBD2 NA TRBV7-6 TGTGCCAGCAGCACCCAGGGAGGGCAGAAGAACACCGGGGAGCTGTTTTTT CASSTQGGQKNTGELFF
TRBJ2-1 NA NA TRBV7-8 TGTGCCAGCAGCACCTCCACGCCCAGCTCCTACAATGAGCAGTTCTTC CASSTSTPSSYNEQFF
TRBJ2-1 NA NA TRBV10-3 TGTGCCATCAGCGGCTCCTACAATGAGCAGTTCTTC CAISGSYNEQFF
TRBJ2-1 TRBD2 few TRBV5-4 TGTGCCAGCAGTACGCCCGGGAGGGATGAGCAGTTCTTC CASSTPGRDEQFF
TRBJ2-2 TRBD2 NA TRBV5-1 TGCGCCAGCAGCTTGGAGGAACTAGCGGGACTGAGGCAGAGGACCGGGGAGCTGTTTTTT CASSLEELAGLRQRTGELFF
TRBJ1-3 NA NA TRBV4-2 TGTGCCAGCAGCCAAGCCAGTGGAAACACCATATATTTT CASSQASGNTIYF
TRBJ2-3 TRBD2 NA TRBV7-2 TGTGCCAGCAGCTTAGGGGTATTAGCGGGTGGCACAGATACGCAGTATTTT CASSLGVLAGGTDTQYF
TRBJ2-5 TRBD2 NA TRBV29-1 TGCAGCGTCTATCCGGGCGGGGGTGAGACCCAGTACTTC CSVYPGGGETQYF
TRBJ1-2 TRBD1 NA TRBV6-5 TGTGCCAGCAGGAGGGACAGGGGGCCTCATGGCTACACCTTC CASRRDRGPHGYTF
TRBJ1-5 NA once TRBV15 TGTGCCACCAGCAGAGACGTCGTTCAGCCCCAGCATTTT CATSRDVVQPQHF
TRBJ2-3 TRBD1 once TRBV6-1 TGTGCCAGCAGTGAGCACTACCGGGACAGGGCAGATACGCAGTATTTT CASSEHYRDRADTQYF
TRBJ2-1 NA few TRBV30 TGTGCCTGGAGTGTACGCAGTTCCTCAAACAATGAGCAGTTCTTC CAWSVRSSSNNEQFF
TRBJ2-6 NA NA TRBV19 TGTGCCAGTAGTATCAACTACGTGCCTGGGGCCAACGTCCTGACTTTC CASSINYVPGANVLTF
TRBJ1-5 NA NA TRBV19 TGTGCCAGTAGTATATCTAGGGGGTGGAGCAATCAGCCCCAGCATTTT CASSISRGWSNQPQHF
TRBJ2-1 TRBD2 NA TRBV3-1/TRBV3-2 TGTGCCAGCAGCCAAGATCCCACTAGCGGGTACAATGAGCAGTTCTTC CASSQDPTSGYNEQFF
TRBJ1-5 NA NA TRBV7-2 TGTGCCAGCAGCTTCCTCGGAGATAGCAATCAGCCCCAGCATTTT CASSFLGDSNQPQHF